This TCR beta chain was recovered during a study of cytomegalovirus exposure and HLA in healthy donors. The overall study: Findings of an earlier analysis included under 140 million unique TCR beta sequences from some 180 million T cells. Overall study results and limits: A later analysis reportedly found that, within productive TCRs, an Asian-associated ancestry cluster had fewer N-insertions than the mean observed across the roughly 610 donors. With later analysis, a missense DCLRE1C variant became linked to TCR beta V- and J-gene trimming. Common viral pathogens seemed, in a later analysis, to connect with several of the most significant clusters.

Researchers ran the PCR with 60 Vbeta and 13 Jbeta primers. Sequencing used immunoSEQ multiplex PCR; TCRdb keeps in-frame clones, though not all of them. Found here are about 93,000 clones, around four fifths of them singletons; the top ten hold about 3.3%. The CDR3 extends over 15 amino acids. With 5 bases clipped from V and 6 bases from J, the junction kept 7 bases outside the gene matches. Germline V gene sequence: CDR1 MNHEY, CDR2 SVGAGI. This clone was detected only a few times. Its antigen is not known. This receptor was identified in a middle-aged woman in good health and CMV-seronegative. The sequenced material came from PBMCs. The genes are TRBV6-5 and TRBJ2-7, with TRBD2 matching 13 bases. The CDR3 reads CASSILAGGPSEQYF. CDR3 DNA sequence: TGTGCCAGCAGTATACTAGCGGGAGGGCCGTCCGAGCAGTACTTC.